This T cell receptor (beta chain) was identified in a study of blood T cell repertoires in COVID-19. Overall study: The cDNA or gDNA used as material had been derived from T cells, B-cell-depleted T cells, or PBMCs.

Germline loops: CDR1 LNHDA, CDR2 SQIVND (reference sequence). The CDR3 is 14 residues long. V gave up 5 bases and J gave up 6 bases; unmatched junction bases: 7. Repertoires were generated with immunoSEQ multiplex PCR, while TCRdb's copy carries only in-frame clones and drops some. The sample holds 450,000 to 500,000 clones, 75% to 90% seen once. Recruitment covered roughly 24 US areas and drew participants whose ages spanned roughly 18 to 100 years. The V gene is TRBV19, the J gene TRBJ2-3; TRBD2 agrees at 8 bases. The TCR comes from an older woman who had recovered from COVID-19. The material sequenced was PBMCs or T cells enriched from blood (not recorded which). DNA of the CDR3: TGTGCCAGTAGTCCTCTCGGGACTAGGGATACGCAGTATTTT. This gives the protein CASSPLGTRDTQYF.